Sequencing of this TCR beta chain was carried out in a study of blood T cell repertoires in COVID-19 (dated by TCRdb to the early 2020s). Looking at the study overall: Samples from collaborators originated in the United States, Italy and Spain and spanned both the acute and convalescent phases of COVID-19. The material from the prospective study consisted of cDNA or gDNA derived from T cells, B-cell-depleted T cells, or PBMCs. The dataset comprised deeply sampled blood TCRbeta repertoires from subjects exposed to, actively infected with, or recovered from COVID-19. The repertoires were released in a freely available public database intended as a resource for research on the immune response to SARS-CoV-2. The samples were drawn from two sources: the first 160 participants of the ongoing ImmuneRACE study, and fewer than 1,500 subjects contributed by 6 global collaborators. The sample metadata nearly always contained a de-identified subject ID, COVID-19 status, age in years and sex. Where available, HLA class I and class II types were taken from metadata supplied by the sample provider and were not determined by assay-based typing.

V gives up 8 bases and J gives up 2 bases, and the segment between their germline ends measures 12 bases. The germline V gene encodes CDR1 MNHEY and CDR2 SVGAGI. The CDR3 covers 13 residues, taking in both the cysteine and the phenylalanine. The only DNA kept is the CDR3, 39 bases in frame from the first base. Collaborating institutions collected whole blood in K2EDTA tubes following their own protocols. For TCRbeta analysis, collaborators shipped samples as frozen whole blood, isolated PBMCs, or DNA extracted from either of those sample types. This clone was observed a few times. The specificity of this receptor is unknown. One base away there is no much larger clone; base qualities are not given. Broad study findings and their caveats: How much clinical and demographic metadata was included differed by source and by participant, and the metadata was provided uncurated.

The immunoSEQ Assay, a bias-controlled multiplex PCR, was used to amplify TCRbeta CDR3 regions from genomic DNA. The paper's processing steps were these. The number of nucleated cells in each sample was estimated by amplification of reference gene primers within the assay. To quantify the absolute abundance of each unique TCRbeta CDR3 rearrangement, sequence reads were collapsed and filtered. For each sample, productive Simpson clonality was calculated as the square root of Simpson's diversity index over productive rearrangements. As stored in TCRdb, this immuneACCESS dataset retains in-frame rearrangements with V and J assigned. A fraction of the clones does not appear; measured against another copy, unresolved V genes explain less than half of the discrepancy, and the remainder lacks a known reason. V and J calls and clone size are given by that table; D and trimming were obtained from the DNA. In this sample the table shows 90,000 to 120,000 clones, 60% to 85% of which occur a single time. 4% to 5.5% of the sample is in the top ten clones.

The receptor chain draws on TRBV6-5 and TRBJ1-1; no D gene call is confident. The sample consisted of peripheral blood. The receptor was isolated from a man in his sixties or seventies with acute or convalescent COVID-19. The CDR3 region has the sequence CASFNYGNTEAFF. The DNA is TGTGCCAGCTTCAACTACGGAAACACTGAAGCTTTCTTT.